This T cell receptor (beta chain) was identified in a study of CXCR4 blockade with PD-1 therapy in pancreatic cancer (dated by TCRdb to the late 2010s). Turning to the overall study: Multiplex immunohistochemistry and TCRbeta immunosequencing of resected pancreatic ductal adenocarcinoma were combined in the study with ex vivo slice culture in which PD-1 and CXCR4 blockade were tested. Two geographically distinct regions were TCR-sequenced from each of about six tumors to assess intratumoral heterogeneity.

V has 2 bases trimmed and J has 3 bases trimmed; junction bases matching no gene number 2. Looking up the germline V gene yields CDR1 MDHEN and CDR2 SYDVKM. The CDR3 spans 15 residues, from the cysteine through the phenylalanine. Left in the record is the CDR3 DNA by itself, 45 bases read in frame from the first base. The patients who supplied the archived tumor blocks had received no neoadjuvant therapy before resection. The preserved-tissue arm of the study used 30 surgical resection samples from about 25 previously untreated pancreatic ductal adenocarcinoma patients. For the resection arm, DNA was extracted from ten 5-micron curls of FFPE tumor adjacent to the multiplex immunohistochemistry slide. Using the immunoSEQ Assay at Adaptive Biotechnologies, the researchers immunosequenced TCRbeta CDR3 regions from the extracted DNA. The published analysis was carried out like this. To measure the absolute abundance of each unique TCRbeta CDR3, the sequences were collapsed and filtered. Clonality was calculated as 1 minus Pielou's evenness, with only productive in-frame rearrangements included in the computation. For regional overlap, the top 100 nucleotide rearrangements were followed across paired samples, and the Morisita index was used to compare paired samples against unrelated samples. The immunoSEQ Rearrangement Details tool was used to assess convergence of nucleotide rearrangements onto identical amino acid sequences. TCRdb carries this immuneACCESS record with in-frame sequences only. Its versions omit some clonotypes, under half of them owing to an unresolved V gene in the studies checked, with the rest unexplained. V and J calls and clone size follow that table, whereas D and trimming were derived from the DNA. The sample table lists some 1,800 clones, over 40% of them with a count of one. The ten largest clones take up around 17% of the sample.

As concerns this clone: No antigen is known for it. Base-call qualities are not available, and no considerably larger clone is one nucleotide away.

Points the paper makes about the study in general: Only TCRbeta chains were sequenced, so true antigen-specificity overlap of convergent dominant clones remained unconfirmed pending paired alpha-beta single-cell sequencing. Tumors showed clonal expansion, with mean productive clonality 0.14 versus 0.05 in healthy blood, but clonality did not correlate with survival. The frequency of each amino acid clone correlated strongly with the number of distinct nucleotide rearrangements encoding that clone, suggesting convergent selection driven by common tumor antigens.

The rearranged segments are TRBV28 and TRBJ2-1, and 9 bases in between align with TRBD1. The TCR was taken from a human donor with pancreatic ductal adenocarcinoma. The material sequenced was tumor tissue. The DNA sequence is TGTGCCAGCAGTTTAAGGGGACAGGGCTACAATGAGCAGTTCTTC. Its translation reads: CASSLRGQGYNEQFF.